This section outlines one TCR beta chain sequence together with its context. Its antigen is not yet known. Base qualities were left out, and no much larger clone turns up one base away. No patient had a history of other malignancies or prior chemotherapy or radiotherapy, and all had node-negative disease on CT and PET/CT. Approximately 6 milliliters of peripheral venous blood were drawn into EDTA tubes at each of two time points. Ficoll-Paque Plus density-gradient centrifugation was used to isolate PBMCs. Right after collection, samples were kept at -80 degrees C until analysis. The record originates from a study of prognosis after radiotherapy for stage I lung cancer (dated by TCRdb to about 2021). A note on the overall study: Between early 2018 and January 2019, 15 to 20 patients with stage I NSCLC were enrolled in Nanjing, China. Among the enrolled patients, about 15 had newly diagnosed primary stage I lung tumors, while about five had oligometastatic NSCLC following surgical resection of the primary tumor. Every patient was deemed medically inoperable, more than ten because of comorbidities and several because they refused surgery. Ages in the cohort of over ten men and a handful of women ranged from about 53 to 84 years, with a median of 74. Squamous cell carcinoma histology was identified in roughly 7 patients, and adenocarcinoma histology was identified in about a dozen patients. Using image-guided IMRT or VMAT, SBRT was delivered in 3 to 5 fractions at a biologically effective dose of at least 100 Gy. Concurrent therapy was not administered to any patient alongside SBRT. Distant metastases were developed by four of the 19 patients after SBRT, at a median of roughly 7 months, whereas no significant progression was observed in the other 15 patients. Peripheral blood TCR beta repertoires were profiled in stage I NSCLC patients before and after stereotactic body radiotherapy, and the study then linked these repertoires to distant failure. The study took one blood sample before SBRT and one after SBRT from each of 19 patients and sequenced all 38 samples. Points the paper makes about the study in general: TRBV and TRBJ usage frequencies reportedly differed by metastasis status, in two V genes at baseline and in under 10 V and two J genes after SBRT. The study was limited by the small cohort and short follow-up, and independent validation of the study findings is required. All reported P values were unadjusted for multiple comparisons. Post-SBRT Shannon entropy and its change from baseline were lower in patients who developed distant metastases; baseline Shannon entropy was not associated with metastases. Whether the expanded TCR clones were tumor-specific was not determined. After SBRT, the count of unique TCR clones dropped from a median of roughly 10,000 beforehand to about 7,200 afterward (Wilcoxon paired P=0.011).

V loses 1 base, J loses 6 bases, and the germline ends lie 9 bases apart. The CDR3 runs 14 residues from the cysteine to the phenylalanine. Only CDR3 DNA remains: 42 bases, in frame from the first base. Two rounds of multiplex PCR on genomic DNA were used to amplify the TCR beta CDR3 region. The first PCR round used primers specific to each TRBV and TRBJ gene, with sequences filed in Chinese patent CN105087789A. Universal primers were used in the second PCR round. The Roche High Pure PCR Template Preparation Kit was used to extract genomic DNA from frozen PBMCs. The libraries underwent paired-end sequencing with 151 bp reads on an Illumina HiSeq 3000. The authors' analysis ran thus. CutAdapt was used to discard raw reads that did not contain the multiplex PCR primer sequences. Using PEAR, the high-quality paired reads were merged into contigs. TRB V, D and J gene segments were assigned to each contig with MiXCR by alignment to reference sequences. CDR3 sequences were clustered by base quality and sequence similarity to remove sequencing errors. Diversity was calculated as Shannon entropy divided by the natural log of the number of productive TCR sequences. One minus Shannon entropy divided by the natural log of the number of unique clonotypes was used as the definition of clonality. Using the Youden index from ROC curves, the researchers picked the repertoire-metric cut-offs for progression-free survival, and all analyses were carried out in R 3.5.3. TCRdb handled the public reads itself, with Q25 trimming in fastp and clone calling in MiXCR, and kept productive beta chains. Records with the same CDR3 protein are collapsed into one entry carrying the most frequent genes and DNA. These V and J calls derive from TCRdb rather than the authors' analysis. Within this sample are around 13,000 distinct CDR3 sequences, with approximately 40% of them counted one time only. The leading ten clones occupy approximately 40% of the sample.

The chain links TRBV12-3 or TRBV12-4 with TRBJ2-2; possibly the D gene is TRBD1, per 6 matching bases. The sequence was collected from a donor aged 50 or older with non-small cell lung cancer. The sequenced sample was PBMCs, obtained before or after stereotactic body radiation therapy (not recorded which). The base sequence is TGTGCCAGCAGTTTAGGGGGGCGCGCCGGGGAGCTGTTTTTT. Protein translation: CASSLGGRAGELFF.